A selection of T cell receptor beta chains follows, all from one sample in a study of T cells in Graves' hyperthyroidism and ophthalmopathy. MiXCR was run by TCRdb on the multiplex PCR reads, yielding one entry per CDR3 protein. The data contain hundreds of thousands of distinct CDR3 sequences, about 19% of them singletons. The sequencing input was blood. These receptors came from a woman between 18 and 29 years old with Graves' hyperthyroidism. Each CDR3 is given without its conserved first and last residue. The order of the fields is V gene, J gene, CDR3 protein.

>TRBV12-3/TRBV12-4|TRBJ1-1
ASSLLQGAEAF
>TRBV28|TRBJ1-2
ASSSASNYGYT
>TRBV9|TRBJ1-3
ASSGDWDSGNTIY
>TRBV6-1|TRBJ2-5
ASSGLAGGPFQETQY
>TRBV3-1|TRBJ1-2
ASSQGPGADGYT
>TRBV11-2|TRBJ2-3
ASSPEGSSTDTQY
>TRBV6-1|TRBJ2-5
ATNDGGGETQY
>TRBV30|TRBJ1-5
AWSTGMGQPQH
>TRBV11-2|TRBJ2-5
ASSLDFGQETQY
>TRBV4-3|TRBJ2-6
ASSLKVGLTRLVSGANVLT
>TRBV10-3|TRBJ2-5
ATSLSGPETQY
>TRBV7-8|TRBJ1-1
ASSLELITEAF